A single sample gave rise to the 7 T cell receptor beta chains below, sequenced in a study of neoadjuvant anti-PD-1 for oral cavity cancer. Time point given: after neoadjuvant nivolumab, at surgical resection. Sequencing used immunoSEQ multiplex PCR; TCRdb keeps in-frame clones, though not all of them. The sample has more than 20,000 clones, around a quarter seen once. The starting material was tumor tissue, obtained after nivolumab (anti-PD-1) treatment. The receptor set was obtained from a person aged 35 to 85 with oral cavity squamous cell carcinoma.

This clone was counted only a few times. The chain recombines TRBV28 with TRBJ2-3, with D uncertain. Trimming removed 1 base at V and 1 base at J, with 3 bases between. CDR3 size: 13 residues. CDR1 and CDR2 from the germline V gene are MDHEN and SYDVKM. As DNA, the CDR3 is TGTGCCAGCAGTTTATTACGCACAGATACGCAGTATTTT. This translates into CASSLLRTDTQYF.

Relative to its sample, this clone is medium-sized (0.01 to 0.1%). The genes are TRBV13 and TRBJ2-7; D possibly corresponds to TRBD1 (6 bases). Germline CDR1 reads PRHDT; CDR2 reads FYEKMQ (reference sequence). The ends were cut back, 5 bases at V and 2 bases at J, with 13 bases in the middle. This CDR3 is built from 14 residues. The CDR3: CASSKTGMTYEQYF. Written as DNA, the CDR3 is TGTGCCAGCAGCAAAACAGGGATGACCTACGAGCAGTACTTC.

The chain combines TRBV27 with TRBJ2-1; D might be TRBD1 (6 bases). Trimming stripped 5 bases from V and 2 bases from J, with 13 bases between. The CDR3 spans 15 residues. The germline V gene encodes CDR1 MNHEY and CDR2 SMNVEV (reference sequence). CDR3 bases: TGTGCCAGCAGTCGCGACAGGATTGCCTACAATGAGCAGTTCTTC. The encoded protein is CASSRDRIAYNEQFF.

CDR3 in DNA: TGTGCCAGCAGGGAGGACAGGGTAGGGGAGACCCAGTACTTC. Translating gives CASREDRVGETQYF. The chain joins TRBV2 to TRBJ2-5, with TRBD1 matching over 8 bases. There are 14 residues in the CDR3. CDR1 and CDR2 from the germline V gene are SNHLY and FYNNEI. The J segment lost 5 bases and the V segment lost 6 bases, leaving 8 bases of the junction unmatched.

This clone has a single count. This chain links TRBV6-5 with TRBJ1-6, with D possibly TRBD1 on 5 matching bases. The CDR3 loop spans 15 amino acids. The germline V and J ends were trimmed by 6 bases and 2 bases, with 11 bases remaining between them. Germline V lookup: CDR1 MNHEY, CDR2 SVGAGI. This CDR3 is CASRLRVTYNSPLHF. In DNA, the CDR3 is TGTGCCAGCAGGCTCAGGGTAACCTATAATTCACCCCTCCACTTT.

This clone was found a few times. The chain couples TRBV5-1 to TRBJ2-1; 7 bases are a match to TRBD2. The V segment lost 0 bases and the J segment 8 bases; nucleotides outside the gene matches: 5. The germline CDR1 and CDR2 sequences are SGHRS and YFSETQ. This CDR3 region has 14 residues. CDR3 sequence: CASSLGDYDDEQFF. As DNA, the CDR3 is TGCGCCAGCAGCTTGGGGGACTACGATGATGAGCAGTTCTTC.

This clone was picked up a small number of times. The V gene is TRBV28, the J gene TRBJ2-1; D remains unclear. CDR1 MDHEN and CDR2 SYDVKM come from the germline V gene. Trimming left V 1 base short and J 6 bases short, with 7 bases between. This CDR3 has 13 residues. The CDR3 region is CASSLLSSNEQFF. The CDR3 nucleotides read TGTGCCAGCAGTTTATTATCTAGCAATGAGCAGTTCTTC.